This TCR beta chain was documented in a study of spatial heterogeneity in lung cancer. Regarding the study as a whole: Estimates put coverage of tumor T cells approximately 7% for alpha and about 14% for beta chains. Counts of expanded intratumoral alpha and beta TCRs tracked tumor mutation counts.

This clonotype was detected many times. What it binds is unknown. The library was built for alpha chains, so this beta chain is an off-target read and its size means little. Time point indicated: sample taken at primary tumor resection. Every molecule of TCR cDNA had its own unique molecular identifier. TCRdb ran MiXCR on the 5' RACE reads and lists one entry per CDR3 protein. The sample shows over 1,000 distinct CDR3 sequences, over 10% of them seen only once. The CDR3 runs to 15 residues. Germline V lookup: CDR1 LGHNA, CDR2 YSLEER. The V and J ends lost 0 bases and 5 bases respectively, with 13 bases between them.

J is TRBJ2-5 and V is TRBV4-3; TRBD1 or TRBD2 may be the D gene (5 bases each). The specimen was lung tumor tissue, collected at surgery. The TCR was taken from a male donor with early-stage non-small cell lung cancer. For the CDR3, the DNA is TGCGCCAGCAGCCAAGATGGGGGTCCGCGGGAGACCCAGTACTTC. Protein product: CASSQDGGPRETQYF.